This T cell receptor (beta chain) was profiled in a study of cytomegalovirus exposure and HLA in healthy donors. Study-wide points: In a later analysis, most CMV-associated TCR beta chains appeared HLA-restricted. A list of roughly 160 TCR beta chains associated with cytomegalovirus was given.

Germline V gene lookup returns CDR1 SGHRS and CDR2 YFSETQ. The CDR3 consists of 15 residues. V was clipped by 5 bases and J by 3 bases, with 17 bases between them. Details on this clone: The target antigen is unknown.

PCR used 60 Vbeta primers and 13 Jbeta primers. Libraries were prepared by immunoSEQ multiplex PCR; TCRdb keeps only in-frame clonotypes and omits some of them. The sample shows tens of thousands of clones, and about 4.1% sits with its ten largest clones. The sample taken for sequencing was PBMCs. The clonotype comes from a man aged 18 to 29 in good health and CMV-seropositive. V is TRBV5-1 and J is TRBJ1-1; D remains unclear. CDR3 nucleotide sequence: TGCGCCAGCAGAACCCAACGGGAGACATACACTGAAGCTTTCTTT. It is translated as CASRTQRETYTEAFF.